One sample yielded the 17 T cell receptor beta chains listed below, sequenced in a study of OX40 agonist ivuxolimab in advanced cancers. The table came from immunoSEQ multiplex PCR; TCRdb's copy has only in-frame clones and leaves some out. Found here are about 96,000 clones, roughly 87% of them singletons; the top ten hold about 1.6%. The source material was CD4+ or CD8+ T cells sorted from blood, sampled in a trial of the OX40 agonist ivuxolimab. All receptors derive from an adult with an advanced solid tumor such as melanoma, head and neck, liver or kidney cancer.

In this sample, this clone turned up a few times. This chain uses TRBV6-5 with TRBJ1-1; D is uncertain. V lost 0 bases and J lost 0, with 8 bases in between. Germline values: CDR1 MNHEY, CDR2 SVGAGI. This CDR3 comprises 15 residues. CDR3 bases: TGTGCCAGCAGTTACTCGAGGGTCATGAACACTGAAGCTTTCTTT. Its protein product is CASSYSRVMNTEAFF.

The V call is TRBV5-1, the J call TRBJ2-1; 10 bases line up with TRBD2. In germline, CDR1 is SGHRS, CDR2 YFSETQ. This CDR3 contains 16 residues. V was pared by 3 bases and J by 3 bases, with 6 bases of the junction left unmatched. This CDR3 reads CASSWGGLANYNEQFF. In nucleotides, the CDR3 is TGCGCCAGCAGCTGGGGGGGACTAGCGAACTACAATGAGCAGTTCTTC.

The V and J genes are TRBV7-2 and TRBJ2-2; no clear D gene. V lost 2 bases to trimming and J lost 0 bases, with 10 bases between them. Germline CDR1 and CDR2: SGHTA and FQGNSA. The CDR3 sequence is 16 residues long. Here the CDR3 reads CASSLLPGANTGELFF. CDR3 bases: TGTGCCAGCAGCTTATTACCAGGCGCGAACACCGGGGAGCTGTTTTTT.

The chain couples TRBV19 to TRBJ1-2, with D possibly matching TRBD1 (6 bases). The V and J ends lost 4 bases and 1 base respectively, with 13 bases between them. The CDR3 sequence is 15 residues long. From germline, CDR1 is LNHDA and CDR2 SQIVND (reference sequence). The CDR3 is CASSRGAGGNYGYTF. For the CDR3, the DNA is TGTGCCAGTAGTAGGGGGGCCGGGGGTAACTATGGCTACACCTTC.

The V gene is TRBV7-2, the J gene TRBJ2-4; D gene ambiguous. CDR3 size: 14 residues. The germline V gene encodes CDR1 SGHTA and CDR2 FQGNSA. Deletions cut 1 base from V and 0 bases from J, with 4 bases between. This CDR3 reads CASSLDIAKNIQYF. The CDR3 bases are TGTGCCAGCAGCTTAGATATAGCCAAAAACATTCAGTACTTC.

V and J are TRBV7-2 and TRBJ1-2; D is possibly TRBD1 (6 bases). Germline V lookup: CDR1 SGHTA, CDR2 FQGNSA. The CDR3 runs 16 residues. Between the trimmed V and J ends, which lost 4 bases and 4 bases, there was a span of 19 bases. CDR3 sequence reads: CASSYSQARGGYGYTF. DNA for the CDR3: TGTGCCAGCAGCTATAGCCAGGCCAGGGGAGGCTATGGCTACACCTTC.

The chain employs TRBV5-5 and TRBJ1-2; D is undetermined. The ends were cut back, 3 bases at V and 0 bases at J, with 18 bases in the middle. The CDR3 extends over 17 amino acids. Germline CDR1 reads SGHKS; CDR2 reads YYEKEE (reference sequence). The CDR3 region has the DNA TGTGCCAGCAGCTCCCCCTTTGGGCGGCGGGCTAACTATGGCTACACCTTC. Translated: CASSSPFGRRANYGYTF.

This clone showed up just once. The chain combines TRBV7-2 with TRBJ2-1; D not certain. The CDR3 loop spans 13 amino acids. The ends were cut back, 3 bases at V and 6 bases at J, with 9 bases in the middle. Germline lookup yields CDR1 SGHTA and CDR2 FQGNSA. The CDR3 reads CASSFPASNEQFF. The CDR3 DNA follows: TGTGCCAGCAGCTTCCCAGCTAGCAATGAGCAGTTCTTC.

This clone was counted between two and nine times. The rearrangement joins TRBV18 to TRBJ2-3; D gene uncertain. Trimming took off 3 bases at V and 6 bases at J, with 13 bases between the two ends. This CDR3 is built from 14 residues. Per the germline V gene, CDR1 is KGHSH and CDR2 is LQKENI. CDR3 protein: CASSPSAQADTQYF. As DNA, the CDR3 is TGTGCCAGCTCACCCAGCGCCCAGGCGGATACGCAGTATTTT.

The chain links TRBV30 to TRBJ1-1; maybe TRBD1 (5 bases). V was pared by 0 bases and J by 3 bases, with 11 bases between. CDR1 and CDR2 from the germline V gene are GTSNPN and SVGIG (reference sequence). This CDR3 region has 14 residues. Here the CDR3 DNA reads TGTGCCTGGAGTGTACTAATAGGGGACACTGAAGCTTTCTTT. Protein sequence: CAWSVLIGDTEAFF.

The chain employs TRBV28 and TRBJ2-7; TRBD2 aligns across 12 bases. CDR3 length: 16 residues. Germline V gives CDR1 MDHEN, CDR2 SYDVKM. J lost 4 bases, V lost 2 bases, and 6 bases had no gene match. The CDR3 loop reads CASSLVLGLAGYEQYF. The CDR3 bases are TGTGCCAGCAGTTTAGTTTTGGGACTAGCGGGTTACGAGCAGTACTTC.

The V and J genes are TRBV4-3 and TRBJ2-3, with 7 bases aligning to TRBD2. Looked up from germline, CDR1 is LGHNA and CDR2 is YSLEER. V lost 0 bases to trimming and J lost 3 bases; unmatched junction nucleotides: 3. This CDR3 has 15 amino acids. CDR3 in DNA: TGCGCCAGCAGCCAAGATCGGCGGGGGACAGATACGCAGTATTTT. Its protein product is CASSQDRRGTDTQYF.

The rearrangement joins TRBV7-3 to TRBJ2-3; D may match TRBD1 or TRBD2 (5 bases each). The CDR3 spans 15 residues. The germline V and J ends were trimmed by 1 base and 1 base, with 9 bases remaining between them. CDR1 is SGHTA, CDR2 FQGTGA, per germline. CDR3 protein: CASSLMGVGTDTQYF. The CDR3 DNA sequence: TGTGCCAGCAGCTTAATGGGGGTAGGCACAGATACGCAGTATTTT.

The chain links TRBV7-3 to TRBJ1-1; D is perhaps TRBD1 (5 bases). Trimming shortened V by 8 bases and J by 3 bases, and 16 bases separated the two germline ends. CDR1 is SGHTA and CDR2 is FQGTGA in the germline V gene. This CDR3 has 14 amino acids. The CDR3 loop is CASGVGAGDTEAFF. The CDR3 DNA reads TGTGCCAGCGGAGTAGGGGCCGGGGACACTGAAGCTTTCTTT.

The chain is built from TRBV7-2 and TRBJ2-1; D remains unclear. The germline gives CDR1 SGHTA, CDR2 FQGNSA. Trimming stripped 3 bases from V and 6 bases from J, with 6 bases between. The CDR3 extends over 12 amino acids. For the CDR3, the DNA is TGTGCCAGCAGCTTTACGGGCAATGAGCAGTTCTTC. The encoded protein is CASSFTGNEQFF.

V usage is TRBV7-2 and J usage is TRBJ1-5; D unclear. The CDR3 covers 12 residues. Trimming took off 3 bases at V and 2 bases at J, with 2 bases between the two ends. The germline V gene encodes CDR1 SGHTA and CDR2 FQGNSA. In DNA, the CDR3 is TGTGCCAGCAGCTTTCGCAATCAGCCCCAGCATTTT. This sequence encodes CASSFRNQPQHF.

V and J are TRBV18 and TRBJ2-3; D may be TRBD2 (5 bases). With 0 bases removed from V and 0 bases from J, the gap between germline ends came to 7 bases. Germline values: CDR1 KGHSH, CDR2 LQKENI. The CDR3 is made up of 15 amino acids. The CDR3 DNA is TGTGCCAGCTCACCACCGCTAGCTAGCACAGATACGCAGTATTTT. Its protein is CASSPPLASTDTQYF.